The entry that follows covers one T cell receptor (beta chain) sequence. These data are taken from a study of blood T cell repertoires in COVID-19. For the study at large: Researchers got acute and convalescent COVID-19 samples from the United States, Italy and Spain. PBMCs, B-cell-depleted T cells, or T cells provided the cDNA or gDNA that made up the material.

CDR3 length: 16 amino acids. Germline CDR1 SGHRS, CDR2 YFSETQ. V gave up 0 bases and J gave up 1 base, with 14 bases separating them. Original methodology: The authors estimated nucleated cell counts from reference gene primer amplification. Measured with immunoSEQ multiplex PCR; TCRdb has only the in-frame clones, and not every one. V and J calls and clone size come straight from that table; D and trimming were deduced from the DNA. This table has 100,000 to 150,000 clones, about 80% appearing once. V usage is TRBV5-1 and J usage is TRBJ2-7, with D perhaps matching TRBD1 (7 bases). The origin of this receptor is a man between 35 and 55 years old with active or convalescent COVID-19. The sample was peripheral blood. For the CDR3, the DNA is TGCGCCAGCAGCTTGGATAGGGCAGGGGGGTCCTACGAGCAGTACTTC. Translation gives CASSLDRAGGSYEQYF.